The clone carrying this TCR beta chain came up once. The antigen is undetermined. Produced via immunoSEQ multiplex PCR; TCRdb's table is partial and in-frame only. The data hold fewer than 85,000 clones, with 96% observed a single time. The data derive from a study of cytomegalovirus exposure and HLA in healthy donors. Points from the study as a whole: Most sequenced TCRs were rare (though some public TCRs occurred in many donors).

The CDR3 contains 11 residues. Germline V gives CDR1 DFQATT, CDR2 SNEGSKA (reference sequence). Trimming left V 5 bases short and J 3 bases short, with 7 bases between. Sequencing input: PBMCs. The source of this sequence is a young woman in good health and CMV-seronegative. V gene TRBV20-1 combines with J gene TRBJ1-2; D is unclear. The CDR3 region has the DNA TGCAGTGCTCAGGATGACTATGGCTACACCTTC. Translated, it gives CSAQDDYGYTF.